Below, one TCR beta chain is given with its context. What it binds is not known. The data stem from a study of cytomegalovirus exposure and HLA in healthy donors. Study details: Prior work identified under 130 million unique TCR beta sequences in around 170 million T cells. For the roughly 400 genotyped donors, roughly 80% fell within the Caucasian-associated ancestry cluster. Study results and limitations: HLA alleles showed associations with approximately 15,000 TCR beta sequences in a later analysis, at a 0.05 false discovery rate. Presence/absence comparisons presumed near-even sequencing depth among donors.

Primers for the PCR totalled 60 Vbeta and 13 Jbeta. Using immunoSEQ multiplex PCR, the repertoire was profiled, and TCRdb retains in-frame clones only, with some absent. The top ten clones hold about 1.3% of a sample with about 180,000 clones, roughly 85% of them seen once. Trimming removed 4 bases at V and 2 bases at J, with 15 bases between. Germline assignment: CDR1 MDHEN and CDR2 SYDVKM. This CDR3 region has 15 residues. The chain couples TRBV28 to TRBJ2-7; the D gene is possibly TRBD1 (6 bases). The sample comprised PBMCs. This TCR was recovered from a man aged 25 to 45 in good health and CMV-seronegative. CDR3 sequence reads: CASSYLQGITYEQYF. For the CDR3, the DNA is TGTGCCAGCAGTTATCTACAGGGAATAACCTACGAGCAGTACTTC.